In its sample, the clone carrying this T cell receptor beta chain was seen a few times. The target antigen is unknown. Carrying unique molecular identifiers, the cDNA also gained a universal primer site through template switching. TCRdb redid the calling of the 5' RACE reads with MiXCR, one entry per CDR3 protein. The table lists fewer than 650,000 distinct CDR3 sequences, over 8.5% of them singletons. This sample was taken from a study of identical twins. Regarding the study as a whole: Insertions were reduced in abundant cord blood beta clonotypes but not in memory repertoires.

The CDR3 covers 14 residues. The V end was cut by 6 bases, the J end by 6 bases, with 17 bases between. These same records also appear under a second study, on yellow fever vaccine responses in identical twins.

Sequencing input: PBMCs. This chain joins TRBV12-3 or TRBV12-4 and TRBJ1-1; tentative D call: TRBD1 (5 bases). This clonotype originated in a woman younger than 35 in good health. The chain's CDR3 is CASRAVGGWAEAFF. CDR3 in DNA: TGTGCCAGCAGAGCCGTGGGGGGTTGGGCTGAAGCTTTCTTT.